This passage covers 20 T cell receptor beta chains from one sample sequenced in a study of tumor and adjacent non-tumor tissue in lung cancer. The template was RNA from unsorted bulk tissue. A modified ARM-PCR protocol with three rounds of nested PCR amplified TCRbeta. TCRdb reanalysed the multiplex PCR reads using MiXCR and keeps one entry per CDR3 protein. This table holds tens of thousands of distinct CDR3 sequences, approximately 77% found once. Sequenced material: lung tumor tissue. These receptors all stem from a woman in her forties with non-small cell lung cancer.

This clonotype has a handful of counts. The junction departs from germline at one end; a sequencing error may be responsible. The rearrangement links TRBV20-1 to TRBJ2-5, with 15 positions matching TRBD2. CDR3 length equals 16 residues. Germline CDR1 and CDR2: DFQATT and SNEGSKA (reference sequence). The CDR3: CNARGGLAGGQETQYF. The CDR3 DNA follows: TGCAATGCTAGAGGGGGACTAGCGGGGGGACAAGAGACCCAGTACTTC.

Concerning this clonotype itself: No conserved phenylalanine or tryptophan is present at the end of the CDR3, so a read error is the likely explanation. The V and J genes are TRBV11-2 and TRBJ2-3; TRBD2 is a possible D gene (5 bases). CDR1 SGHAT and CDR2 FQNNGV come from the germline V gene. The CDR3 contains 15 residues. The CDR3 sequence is CASSSKRIDTDTQYS. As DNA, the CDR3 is TGTGCCAGCAGCTCTAAGCGGATAGACACAGATACACAGTATTCT.

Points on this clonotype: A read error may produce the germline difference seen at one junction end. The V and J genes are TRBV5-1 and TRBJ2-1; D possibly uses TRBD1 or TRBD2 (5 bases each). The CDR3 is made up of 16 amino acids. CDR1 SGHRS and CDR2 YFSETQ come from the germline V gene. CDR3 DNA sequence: TGCGCCAGCAGCTTGGCCCCGGAGAGGGGAGACAATGAACAGTTCTTC. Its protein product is CASSLAPERGDNEQFF.

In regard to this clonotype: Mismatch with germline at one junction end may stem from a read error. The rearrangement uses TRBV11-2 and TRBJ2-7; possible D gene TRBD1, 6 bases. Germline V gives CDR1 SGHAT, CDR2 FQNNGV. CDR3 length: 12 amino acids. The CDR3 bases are TGTGCCAGCGGTGGGGGCTCCTACGAGCAATACTTC. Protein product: CASGGGSYEQYF. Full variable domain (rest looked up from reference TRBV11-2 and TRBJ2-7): EAGVAQSPRYKIIEKRQSVAFWCNPISGHATLYWYQQILGQGPKLLIQFQNNGVVDDSQLPKDRFSAERLKGVDSTLKIQPAKLEDSAVYLCASGGGSYEQYFGPGTRLTVT.

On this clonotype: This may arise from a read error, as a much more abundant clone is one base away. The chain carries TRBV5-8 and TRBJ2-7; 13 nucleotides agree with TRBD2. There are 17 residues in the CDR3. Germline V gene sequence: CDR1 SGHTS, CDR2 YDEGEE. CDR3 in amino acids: CASRRTSGSVISYEQCF. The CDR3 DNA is TGTGCCAGCAGACGGACTAGCGGGAGCGTAATCTCCTACGAGCAGTGCTTC.

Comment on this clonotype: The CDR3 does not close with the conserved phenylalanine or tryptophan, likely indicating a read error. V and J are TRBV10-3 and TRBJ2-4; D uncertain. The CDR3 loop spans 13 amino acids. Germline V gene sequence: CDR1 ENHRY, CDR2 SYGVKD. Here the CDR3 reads CAISVGTVNIQYY. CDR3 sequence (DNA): TGTGCAATCAGTGTCGGCACTGTAAACATTCAGTACTAC.

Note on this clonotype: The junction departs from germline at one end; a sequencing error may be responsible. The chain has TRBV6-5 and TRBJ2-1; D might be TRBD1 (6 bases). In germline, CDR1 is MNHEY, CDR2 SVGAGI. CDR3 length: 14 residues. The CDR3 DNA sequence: TGTACCAGCACTTCCAGGGGTTCCTACAATGAGCAGTTCTTC. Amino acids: CTSTSRGSYNEQFF.

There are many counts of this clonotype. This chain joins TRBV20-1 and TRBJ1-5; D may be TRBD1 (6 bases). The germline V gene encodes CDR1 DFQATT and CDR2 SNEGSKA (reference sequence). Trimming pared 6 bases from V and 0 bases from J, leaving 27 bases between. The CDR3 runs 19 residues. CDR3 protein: CSALGGGQGVSYSNQPQHF. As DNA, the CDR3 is TGCAGTGCGTTAGGAGGGGGGCAGGGCGTTTCCTATAGCAATCAGCCCCAGCATTTT.

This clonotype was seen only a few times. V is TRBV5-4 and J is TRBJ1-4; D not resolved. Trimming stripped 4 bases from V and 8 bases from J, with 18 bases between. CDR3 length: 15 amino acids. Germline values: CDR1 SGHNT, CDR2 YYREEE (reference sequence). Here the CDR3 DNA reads TGTGCCAGCAGCCGGGGAGGAGGAGTGGGAGAAAAACTGTTTTTT. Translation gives CASSRGGGVGEKLFF.

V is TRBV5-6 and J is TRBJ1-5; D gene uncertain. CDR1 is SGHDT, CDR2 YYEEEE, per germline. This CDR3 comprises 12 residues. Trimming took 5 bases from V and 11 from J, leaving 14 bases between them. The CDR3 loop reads CASRLQMGTQHF. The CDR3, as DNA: TGTGCCAGCAGGTTGCAAATGGGGACCCAGCATTTT.

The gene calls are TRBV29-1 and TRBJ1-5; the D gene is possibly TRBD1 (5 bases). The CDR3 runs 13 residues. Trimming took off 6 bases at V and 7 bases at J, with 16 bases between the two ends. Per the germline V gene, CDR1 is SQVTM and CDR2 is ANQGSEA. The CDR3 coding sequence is TGCAGCGTGGGACGGCGAGGGAGGCAGCCCCAGCATTTT. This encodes CSVGRRGRQPQHF.

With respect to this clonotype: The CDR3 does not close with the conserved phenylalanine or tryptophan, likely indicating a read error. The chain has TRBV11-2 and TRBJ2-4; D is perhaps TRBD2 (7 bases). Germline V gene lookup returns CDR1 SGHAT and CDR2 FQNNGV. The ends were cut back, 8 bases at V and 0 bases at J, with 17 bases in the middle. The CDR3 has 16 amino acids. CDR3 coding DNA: TGTGCCAGCTGCCAGGGGCGGGAGTTAGCCAAAAACATTCAGTACCTC. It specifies CASCQGRELAKNIQYL.

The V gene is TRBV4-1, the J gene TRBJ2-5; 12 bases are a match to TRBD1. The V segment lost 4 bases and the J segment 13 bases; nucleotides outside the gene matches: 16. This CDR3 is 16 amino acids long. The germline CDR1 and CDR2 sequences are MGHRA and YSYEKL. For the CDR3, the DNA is TGCGCCAGCAGCCTTTATCCCGGGACAGGGGGCGAGATCCGGTACTTC. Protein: CASSLYPGTGGEIRYF.

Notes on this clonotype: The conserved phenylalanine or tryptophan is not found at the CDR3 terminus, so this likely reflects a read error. The CDR3 region is CASSRDGQYNYGYTV. DNA of the CDR3: TGTGCCAGCAGCCGAGACGGACAGTATAACTATGGCTACACCGTC. The rearrangement uses TRBV11-2 and TRBJ1-2, with a tentative D call TRBD1 (6 bases). The CDR3 has 15 amino acids. V lost 5 bases to trimming and J lost 1 base, with 14 bases between them. CDR1 and CDR2 from the germline V gene are SGHAT and FQNNGV.

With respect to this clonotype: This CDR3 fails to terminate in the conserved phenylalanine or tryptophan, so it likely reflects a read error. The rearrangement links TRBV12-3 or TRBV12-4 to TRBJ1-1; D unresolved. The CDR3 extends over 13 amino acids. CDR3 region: CATQSNISTDAFL. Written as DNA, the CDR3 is TGTGCCACCCAGTCGAATATATCCACTGATGCTTTCCTT.

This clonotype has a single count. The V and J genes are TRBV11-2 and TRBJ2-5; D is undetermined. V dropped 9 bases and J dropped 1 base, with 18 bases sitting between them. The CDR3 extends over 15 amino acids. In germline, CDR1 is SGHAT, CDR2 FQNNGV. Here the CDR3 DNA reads TGTGCCAGTAACTTATTCGCTGGGATCCAAGAGACCCAGTACTTC. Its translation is CASNLFAGIQETQYF.

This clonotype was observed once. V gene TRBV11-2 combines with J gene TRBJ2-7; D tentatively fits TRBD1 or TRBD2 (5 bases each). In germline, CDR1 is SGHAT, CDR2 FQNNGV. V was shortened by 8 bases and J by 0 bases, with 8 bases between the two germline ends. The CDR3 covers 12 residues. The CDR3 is CASDGGSYEQYF. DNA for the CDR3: TGTGCCAGCGATGGGGGCTCCTACGAGCAGTACTTC.

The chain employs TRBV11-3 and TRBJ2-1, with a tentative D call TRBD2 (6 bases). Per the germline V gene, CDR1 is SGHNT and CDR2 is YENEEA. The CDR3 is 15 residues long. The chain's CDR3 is CTSSSPGEGNNEQFF. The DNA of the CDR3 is TGTACAAGCAGCTCCCCGGGAGAGGGCAACAATGAGCAGTTCTTC.

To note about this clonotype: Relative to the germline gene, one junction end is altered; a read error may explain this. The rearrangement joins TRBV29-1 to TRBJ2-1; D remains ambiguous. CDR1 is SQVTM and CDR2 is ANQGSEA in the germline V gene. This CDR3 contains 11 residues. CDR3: CSVRLTNEQSF. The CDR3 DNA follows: TGCAGCGTCCGTCTTACCAATGAGCAATCCTTC.

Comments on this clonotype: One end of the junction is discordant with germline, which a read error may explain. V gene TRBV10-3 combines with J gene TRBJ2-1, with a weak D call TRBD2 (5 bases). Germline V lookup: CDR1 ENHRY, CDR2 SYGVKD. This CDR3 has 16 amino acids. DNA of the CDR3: TGTGCCTCGTCCCCGGGGAACCAAAGCTCCCACAATGAGCAGTTCTTC. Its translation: CASSPGNQSSHNEQFF.